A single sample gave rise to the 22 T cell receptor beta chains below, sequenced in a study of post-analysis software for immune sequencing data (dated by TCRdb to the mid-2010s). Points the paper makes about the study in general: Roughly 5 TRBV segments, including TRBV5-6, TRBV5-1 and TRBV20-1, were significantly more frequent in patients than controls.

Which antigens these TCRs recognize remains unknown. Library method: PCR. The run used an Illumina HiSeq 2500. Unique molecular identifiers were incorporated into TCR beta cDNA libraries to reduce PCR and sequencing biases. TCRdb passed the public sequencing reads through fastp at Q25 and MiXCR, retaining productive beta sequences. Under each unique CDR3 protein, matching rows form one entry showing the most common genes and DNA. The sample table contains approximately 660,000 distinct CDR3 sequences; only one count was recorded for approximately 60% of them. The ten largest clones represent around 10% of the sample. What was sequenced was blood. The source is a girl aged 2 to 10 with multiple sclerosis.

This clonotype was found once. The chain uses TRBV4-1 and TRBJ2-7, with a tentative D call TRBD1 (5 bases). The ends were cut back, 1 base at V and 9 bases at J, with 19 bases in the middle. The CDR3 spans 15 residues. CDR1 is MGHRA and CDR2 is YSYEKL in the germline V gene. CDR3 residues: CASSQVQVPAMGQYF. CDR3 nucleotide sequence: TGCGCCAGCAGCCAAGTACAGGTCCCCGCGATGGGGCAGTACTTC.

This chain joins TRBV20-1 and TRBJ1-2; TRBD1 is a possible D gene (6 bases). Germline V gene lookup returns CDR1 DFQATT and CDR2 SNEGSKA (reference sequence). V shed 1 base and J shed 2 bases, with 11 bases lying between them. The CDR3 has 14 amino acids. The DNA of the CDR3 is TGCAGTGCTAGAGTAAGGGGGAGCAACTATGGCTACACCTTC. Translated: CSARVRGSNYGYTF.

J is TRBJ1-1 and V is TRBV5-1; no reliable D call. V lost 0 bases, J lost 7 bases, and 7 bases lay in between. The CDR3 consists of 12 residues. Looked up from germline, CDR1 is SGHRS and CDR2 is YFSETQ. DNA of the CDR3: TGCGCCAGCAGCTTGGGAAGAAATGAAGCTTTCTTT. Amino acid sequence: CASSLGRNEAFF.

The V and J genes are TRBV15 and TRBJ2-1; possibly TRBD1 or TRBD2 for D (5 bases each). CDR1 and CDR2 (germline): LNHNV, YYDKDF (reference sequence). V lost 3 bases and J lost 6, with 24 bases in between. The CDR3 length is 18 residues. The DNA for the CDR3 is TGTGCCACCAGCAGTGTTCTCAACCGGGGCGAGGGACGCAATGAGCAGTTCTTC. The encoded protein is CATSSVLNRGEGRNEQFF.

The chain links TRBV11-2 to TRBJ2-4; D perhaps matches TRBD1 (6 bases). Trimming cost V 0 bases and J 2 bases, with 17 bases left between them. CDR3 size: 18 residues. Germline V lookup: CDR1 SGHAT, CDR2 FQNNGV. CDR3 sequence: CASSLDDLRDNSKNIQYF. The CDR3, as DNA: TGTGCCAGCAGCTTAGACGACCTTAGGGACAATTCCAAAAACATTCAGTACTTC.

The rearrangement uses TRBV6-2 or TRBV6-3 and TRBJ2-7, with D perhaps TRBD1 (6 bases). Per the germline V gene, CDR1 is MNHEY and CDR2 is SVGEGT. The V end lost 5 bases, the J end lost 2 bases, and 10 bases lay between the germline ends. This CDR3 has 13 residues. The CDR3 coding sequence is TGTGCCAGCAGTCGACAGGTTACCTACGAGCAGTACTTC. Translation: CASSRQVTYEQYF.

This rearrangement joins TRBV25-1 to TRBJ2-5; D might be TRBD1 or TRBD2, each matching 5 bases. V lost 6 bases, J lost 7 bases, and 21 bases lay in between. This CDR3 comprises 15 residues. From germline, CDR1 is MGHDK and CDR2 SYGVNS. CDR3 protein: CASSSGTSLGWTQYF. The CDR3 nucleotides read TGTGCCAGCAGCTCCGGGACCTCCCTCGGTTGGACCCAGTACTTC.

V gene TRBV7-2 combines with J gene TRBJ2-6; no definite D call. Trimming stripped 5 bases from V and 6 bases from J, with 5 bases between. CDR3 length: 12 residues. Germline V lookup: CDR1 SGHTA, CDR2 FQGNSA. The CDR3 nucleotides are TGTGCCAGCAGCCGCCAGGCCAACGTCCTGACTTTC. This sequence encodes CASSRQANVLTF.

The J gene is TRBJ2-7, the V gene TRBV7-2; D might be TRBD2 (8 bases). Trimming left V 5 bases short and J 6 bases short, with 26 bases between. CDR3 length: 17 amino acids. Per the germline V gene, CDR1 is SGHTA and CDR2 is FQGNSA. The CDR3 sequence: CASSPGGLKRESSEQYF. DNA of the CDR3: TGTGCCAGCAGCCCAGGGGGGTTAAAGCGGGAGTCAAGCGAGCAGTACTTC.

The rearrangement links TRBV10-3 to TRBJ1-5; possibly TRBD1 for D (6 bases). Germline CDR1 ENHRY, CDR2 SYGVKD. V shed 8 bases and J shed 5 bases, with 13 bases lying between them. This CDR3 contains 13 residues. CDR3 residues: CAIADSHDQPQHF. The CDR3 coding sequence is TGTGCCATCGCGGACAGCCACGATCAGCCCCAGCATTTT.

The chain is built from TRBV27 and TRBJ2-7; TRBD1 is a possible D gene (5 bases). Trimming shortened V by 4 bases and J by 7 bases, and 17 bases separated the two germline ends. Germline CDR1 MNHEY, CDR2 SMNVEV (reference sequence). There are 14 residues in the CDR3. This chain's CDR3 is CASSSAGSAWEQYF. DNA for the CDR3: TGTGCCAGCAGTTCGGCAGGGTCTGCTTGGGAGCAGTACTTC.

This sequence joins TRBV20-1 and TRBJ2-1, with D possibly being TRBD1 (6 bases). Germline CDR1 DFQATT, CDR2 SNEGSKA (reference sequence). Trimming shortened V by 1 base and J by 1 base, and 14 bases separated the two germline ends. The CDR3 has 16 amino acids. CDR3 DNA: TGCAGTGCTAGAGTAGGGGGTAAGTCGTCCTACAATGAGCAGTTCTTC. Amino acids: CSARVGGKSSYNEQFF.

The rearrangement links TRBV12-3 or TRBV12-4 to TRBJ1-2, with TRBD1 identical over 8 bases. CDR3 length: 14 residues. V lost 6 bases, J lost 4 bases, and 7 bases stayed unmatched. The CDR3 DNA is TGTGCCAGCAGCCCAACAGGGGGTCGCTATGGCTACACCTTC. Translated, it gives CASSPTGGRYGYTF.

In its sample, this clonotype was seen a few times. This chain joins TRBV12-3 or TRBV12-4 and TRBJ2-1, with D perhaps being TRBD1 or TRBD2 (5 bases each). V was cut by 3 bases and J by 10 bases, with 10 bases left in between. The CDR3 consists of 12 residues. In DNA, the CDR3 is TGTGCCAGCAGTTTCGGGGACGGGGAGCAGTTCTTC. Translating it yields CASSFGDGEQFF.

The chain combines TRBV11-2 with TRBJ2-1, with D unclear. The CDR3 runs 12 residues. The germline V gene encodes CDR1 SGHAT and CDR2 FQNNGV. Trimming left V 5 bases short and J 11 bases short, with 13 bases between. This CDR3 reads CASSPPPVQQFF. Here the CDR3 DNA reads TGTGCCAGCAGCCCCCCGCCCGTCCAGCAGTTCTTC.

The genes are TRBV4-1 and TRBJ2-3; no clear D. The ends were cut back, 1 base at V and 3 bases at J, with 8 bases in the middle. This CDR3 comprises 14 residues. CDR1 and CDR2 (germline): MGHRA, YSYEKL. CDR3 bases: TGCGCCAGCAGCCAAGCGTATGGAACAGATACGCAGTATTTT. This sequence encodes CASSQAYGTDTQYF.

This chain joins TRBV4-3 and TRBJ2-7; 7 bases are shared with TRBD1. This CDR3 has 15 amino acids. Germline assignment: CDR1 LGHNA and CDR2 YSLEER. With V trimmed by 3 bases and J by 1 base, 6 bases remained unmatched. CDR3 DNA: TGCGCCAGCAGCCAGACCGGGACAGCTTCCTACGAGCAGTACTTC. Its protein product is CASSQTGTASYEQYF.

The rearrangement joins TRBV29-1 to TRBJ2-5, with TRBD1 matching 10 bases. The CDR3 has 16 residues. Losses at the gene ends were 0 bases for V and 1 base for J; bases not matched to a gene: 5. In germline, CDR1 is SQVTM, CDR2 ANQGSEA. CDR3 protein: CSVEDPRTGGQETQYF. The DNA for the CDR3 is TGCAGCGTTGAAGATCCTCGGACAGGGGGCCAAGAGACCCAGTACTTC.

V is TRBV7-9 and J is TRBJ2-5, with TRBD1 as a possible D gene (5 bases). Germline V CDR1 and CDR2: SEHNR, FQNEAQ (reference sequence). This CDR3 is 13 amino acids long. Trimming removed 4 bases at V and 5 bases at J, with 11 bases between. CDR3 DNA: TGTGCCAGCAGCTACCAGGGTTATGAGACCCAGTACTTC. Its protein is CASSYQGYETQYF.

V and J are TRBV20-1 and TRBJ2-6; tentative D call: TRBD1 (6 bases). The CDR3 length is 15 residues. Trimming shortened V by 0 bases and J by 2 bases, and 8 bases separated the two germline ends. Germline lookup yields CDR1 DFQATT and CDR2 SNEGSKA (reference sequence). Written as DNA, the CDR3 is TGCAGTGCTAGAGACAGGGGTACTGGGGCCAACGTCCTGACTTTC. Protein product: CSARDRGTGANVLTF.

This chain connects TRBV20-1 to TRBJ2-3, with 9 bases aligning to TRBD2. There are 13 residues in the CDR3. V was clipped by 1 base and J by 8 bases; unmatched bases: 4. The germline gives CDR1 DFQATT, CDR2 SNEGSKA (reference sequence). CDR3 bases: TGCAGTGCTAGAGGCGGGGGGGTTGGTACGCAGTATTTT. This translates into CSARGGGVGTQYF.

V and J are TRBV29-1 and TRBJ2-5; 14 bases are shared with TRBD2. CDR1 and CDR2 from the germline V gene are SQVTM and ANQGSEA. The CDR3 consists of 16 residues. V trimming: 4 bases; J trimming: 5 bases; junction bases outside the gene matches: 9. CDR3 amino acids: CSVVRTTSGRGETQYF. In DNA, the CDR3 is TGCAGCGTTGTTAGAACGACTAGCGGGAGGGGGGAGACCCAGTACTTC.